These T cell receptor beta chains were read from a single sample in a study of vaccination effects on CD4 cells after COVID-19. These receptors are not linked to any known antigen. Repertoires were generated with immunoSEQ multiplex PCR, while TCRdb's copy carries only in-frame clones and drops some. The table records some 29,000 clones, more than 55% of them present only once. The source material was CD4+ T cells from PBMCs cultured with SARS-CoV-2 spike peptides, sampled after COVID-19 vaccination. Source of these receptors: a human donor who received a COVID-19 vaccine. The conserved cysteine and the conserved F or W are not part of the CDR3 here. A D gene is named only where the DNA matches it firmly.

J: TRBJ1-5
V: TRBV6-2/TRBV6-3
length: 12
D: .
CDR3: ASSALGRTQPQH

J: TRBJ2-5
V: TRBV5-6
length: 12
D: .
CDR3: ASRTWGKQETQY

J: TRBJ2-3
V: TRBV10-2
length: 9
D: .
CDR3: ASTGVDTQY

J: TRBJ1-6
V: TRBV6-5
length: 11
D: .
CDR3: ASSPASNSPLH

J: TRBJ2-3
V: TRBV3-1/TRBV3-2
length: 13
D: .
CDR3: ASSQGSTSTDTQY

J: TRBJ1-1
V: TRBV29-1
length: 10
D: .
CDR3: SVELWTVEAF

J: TRBJ1-2
V: TRBV6-1
length: 14
D: TRBD1
CDR3: ASSEQGAFSDYGYT

J: TRBJ2-3
V: TRBV30
length: 12
D: .
CDR3: AWMRDSGTDTQY

J: TRBJ2-3
V: TRBV5-1
length: 16
D: TRBD2
CDR3: ASSWPGLAGSGADTQY

J: TRBJ2-5
V: TRBV5-1
length: 11
D: .
CDR3: ASSLEGSETQY

J: TRBJ2-5
V: TRBV5-1
length: 15
D: .
CDR3: ASSAGTSLGSRETQY

J: TRBJ1-2
V: TRBV4-1
length: 14
D: .
CDR3: ASSLGGGQANYGYT

J: TRBJ2-1
V: TRBV4-1
length: 14
D: TRBD2
CDR3: ASSQPGLAGGNEQF

J: TRBJ2-3
V: TRBV6-1
length: 14
D: TRBD2
CDR3: ASSEAQLAGGDTQY

J: TRBJ1-5
V: TRBV7-9
length: 12
D: .
CDR3: ASSQAGFNQPQH

J: TRBJ1-1
V: TRBV27
length: 16
D: TRBD1
CDR3: ASSLSTGQGGEYTEAF

J: TRBJ2-5
V: TRBV4-1
length: 12
D: .
CDR3: ASSPGRGAETQY

J: TRBJ1-1
V: TRBV3-1/TRBV3-2
length: 13
D: .
CDR3: ASSRRSGENTEAF

J: TRBJ2-7
V: TRBV19
length: 11
D: TRBD2
CDR3: ASKSGSSYEQY

J: TRBJ2-7
V: TRBV7-2
length: 14
D: TRBD2
CDR3: ASSLALAGSSYEQY

J: TRBJ2-2
V: TRBV6-5
length: 13
D: TRBD1
CDR3: ASRPGGTNTGELF

J: TRBJ1-2
V: TRBV5-4
length: 12
D: TRBD1
CDR3: ASSDGQEIYGYT

J: TRBJ1-5
V: TRBV19
length: 12
D: .
CDR3: ASSKGHNNQPQH

J: TRBJ1-2
V: TRBV11-2
length: 10
D: .
CDR3: ASSLGRDGYT

J: TRBJ2-6
V: TRBV5-1
length: 14
D: .
CDR3: ASSLGLGAGANVLT

J: TRBJ2-5
V: TRBV18
length: 14
D: TRBD1
CDR3: ASSPQRTGGQETQY

J: TRBJ2-3
V: TRBV3-1/TRBV3-2
length: 16
D: TRBD2
CDR3: ASSQEVPTSGRVDTQY

J: TRBJ1-2
V: TRBV5-1
length: 11
D: .
CDR3: ASGGGEIYGYT

J: TRBJ1-2
V: TRBV28
length: 12
D: .
CDR3: ASRQMASNYGYT

J: TRBJ2-5
V: TRBV18
length: 8
D: .
CDR3: ASSQETQY

J: TRBJ1-1
V: TRBV7-8
length: 11
D: .
CDR3: ASSLQRGTEAF

J: TRBJ2-1
V: TRBV11-3
length: 16
D: .
CDR3: ASSLDQGGSGRLNEQF

J: TRBJ2-1
V: TRBV18
length: 13
D: TRBD2
CDR3: ASSAGGASYNEQF

J: TRBJ1-1
V: TRBV19
length: 14
D: .
CDR3: ASSMRGTRGSPEAF

J: TRBJ2-5
V: TRBV7-9
length: 11
D: .
CDR3: ASSPPMVETQY

J: TRBJ1-1
V: TRBV10-3
length: 12
D: .
CDR3: AISLDALSTEAF

J: TRBJ1-1
V: TRBV2
length: 14
D: TRBD1
CDR3: ASRVRDRVKNTEAF

J: TRBJ2-1
V: TRBV7-8
length: 14
D: TRBD2
CDR3: ASSAALTGTIFEQF

J: TRBJ1-3
V: TRBV2
length: 11
D: .
CDR3: ASNRERGNTIY

J: TRBJ2-1
V: TRBV11-3
length: 13
D: TRBD1
CDR3: ASSLQGAAYNEQF

J: TRBJ2-3
V: TRBV5-5
length: 12
D: .
CDR3: ASSLSTGTDTQY

J: TRBJ1-2
V: TRBV3-1/TRBV3-2
length: 12
D: TRBD1
CDR3: ASSGTGGGYGYT

J: TRBJ1-2
V: TRBV12-3/TRBV12-4
length: 10
D: .
CDR3: ASSLGGVGYT

J: TRBJ1-1
V: TRBV5-1
length: 11
D: .
CDR3: ASSFGLDTEAF

J: TRBJ1-1
V: TRBV6-6
length: 13
D: TRBD1
CDR3: ASTTGGSMNTEAF

J: TRBJ1-2
V: TRBV6-1
length: 8
D: .
CDR3: ASSEDGYT

J: TRBJ1-3
V: TRBV6-2/TRBV6-3
length: 9
D: .
CDR3: ASSSQGSLD

J: TRBJ1-4
V: TRBV25-1
length: 11
D: TRBD1
CDR3: ASRATGDEKLF